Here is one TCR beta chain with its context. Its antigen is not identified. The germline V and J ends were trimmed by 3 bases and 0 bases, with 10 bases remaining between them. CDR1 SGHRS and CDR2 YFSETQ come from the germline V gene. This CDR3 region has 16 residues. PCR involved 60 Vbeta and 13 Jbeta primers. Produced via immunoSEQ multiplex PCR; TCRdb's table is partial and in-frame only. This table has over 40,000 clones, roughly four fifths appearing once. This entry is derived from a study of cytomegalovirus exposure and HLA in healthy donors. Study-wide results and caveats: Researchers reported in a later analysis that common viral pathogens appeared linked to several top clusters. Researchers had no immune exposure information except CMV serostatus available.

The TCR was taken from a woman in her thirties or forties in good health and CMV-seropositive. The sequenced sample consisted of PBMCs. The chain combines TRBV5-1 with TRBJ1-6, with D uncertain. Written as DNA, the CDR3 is TGCGCCAGCAGCTCGCGGGAAAGCTCCTATAATTCACCCCTCCACTTT. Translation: CASSSRESSYNSPLHF.